A selection of T cell receptor beta chains follows, all from one sample in a study of blood T cell repertoires in COVID-19. Data came from immunoSEQ multiplex PCR; TCRdb stores just in-frame clones and leaves some out. In the table there are 120,000 to 150,000 clones, about 85% of which are singletons. Sequenced sample: peripheral blood. Source of these receptors: a human donor with acute or convalescent COVID-19. The donor label of this sample is uncertain. CDR3s include the opening cysteine and the closing phenylalanine or tryptophan. The D gene is left open where the match is weak. Only some rows state a clone size, as once, few, many or a class for expanded clones.

D: .; size: .; J: TRBJ1-4; V: TRBV29-1; DNA: TGCAGCGTTTTCACTCGGTCAACTAATGAAAAACTGTTTTTT; CDR3: CSVFTRSTNEKLFF
D: .; size: .; J: TRBJ1-1; V: TRBV5-1; DNA: TGCGCCAGCAGCTTGGCCCAGGGAGGAAACACTGAAGCTTTCTTT; CDR3: CASSLAQGGNTEAFF
D: TRBD1; size: .; J: TRBJ2-7; V: TRBV6-5; DNA: TGTGCCAGCAGTCGGGACAGGGTCTACGAGCAGTACTTC; CDR3: CASSRDRVYEQYF
D: .; size: .; J: TRBJ1-5; V: TRBV6-1; DNA: TGTGCCAGCAGTGAGAATCAGAATCAGCCCCAGCATTTT; CDR3: CASSENQNQPQHF
D: TRBD1; size: .; J: TRBJ1-1; V: TRBV6-5; DNA: TGTGCCAGTAAGATCCGGACAGGGTCTGAAGCTTTCTTT; CDR3: CASKIRTGSEAFF
D: TRBD1; size: .; J: TRBJ2-2; V: TRBV13; DNA: TGTGCCAGCAGCACGACAGGGAAAAACACCGGGGAGCTGTTTTTT; CDR3: CASSTTGKNTGELFF
D: TRBD1; size: .; J: TRBJ1-1; V: TRBV30; DNA: TGTGCCTGGAGTATCGGGACAGGGGCCACTGAAGCTTTCTTT; CDR3: CAWSIGTGATEAFF
D: .; size: once; J: TRBJ1-2; V: TRBV4-3; DNA: TGCGCCAGCAGCCTACGGGGGAACTATGGCTACACCTTC; CDR3: CASSLRGNYGYTF
D: .; size: .; J: TRBJ2-7; V: TRBV28; DNA: TGTGCCAGCAGCCTCGAGCAGGTCTCCTACGAGCAGTACTTC; CDR3: CASSLEQVSYEQYF
D: TRBD1; size: .; J: TRBJ1-2; V: TRBV28; DNA: TGTGCCAGCAGTTTAGTAGTCGGGACAGGGAGATCTAACTATGGCTACACCTTC; CDR3: CASSLVVGTGRSNYGYTF
D: .; size: few; J: TRBJ1-1; V: TRBV30; DNA: TGTGCCTGGAGTGTAAACGGTTGGCGCGGGGGCCCGAACACTGAAGCTTTCTTT; CDR3: CAWSVNGWRGGPNTEAFF